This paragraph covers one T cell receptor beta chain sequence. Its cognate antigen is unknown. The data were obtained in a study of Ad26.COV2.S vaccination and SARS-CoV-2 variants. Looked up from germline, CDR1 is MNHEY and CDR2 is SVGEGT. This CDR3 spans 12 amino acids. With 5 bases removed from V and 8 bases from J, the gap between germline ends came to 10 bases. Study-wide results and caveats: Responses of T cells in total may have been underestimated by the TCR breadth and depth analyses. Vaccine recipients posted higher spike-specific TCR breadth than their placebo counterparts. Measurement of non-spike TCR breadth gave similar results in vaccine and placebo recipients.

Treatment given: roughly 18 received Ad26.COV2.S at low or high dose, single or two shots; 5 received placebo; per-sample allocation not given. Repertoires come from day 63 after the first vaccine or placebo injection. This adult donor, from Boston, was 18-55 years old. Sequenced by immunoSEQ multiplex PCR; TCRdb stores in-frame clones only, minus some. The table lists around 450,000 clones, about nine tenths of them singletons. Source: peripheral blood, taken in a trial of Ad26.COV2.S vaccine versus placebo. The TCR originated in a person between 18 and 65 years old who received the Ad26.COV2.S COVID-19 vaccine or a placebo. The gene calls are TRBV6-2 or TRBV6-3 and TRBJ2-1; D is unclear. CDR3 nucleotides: TGTGCCAGCAGTCTGAGACGGGATGAGCAGTTCTTC. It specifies CASSLRRDEQFF.